This record looks at one T cell receptor beta chain sequence and its context. The antigen is unknown. The sample belongs to a study of T cell responses to AZD1222 COVID-19 vaccine. Study-wide results and caveats: Most donors were white British, females outnumbered males, and clonal diversity was possibly underestimated. Every sample of the repertoires postdated the peak T cell response.

TCRdb keeps only in-frame clones here, not all; method: immunoSEQ multiplex PCR. Found here are some 140,000 clones, about 90% of them singletons; the top ten hold 5% to 6.5%. Trimming took 2 bases from V and 5 from J; bases not matched to a gene: 19. There are 20 residues in the CDR3. The sequence derives from an adult in good health. The chain is built from TRBV5-3 and TRBJ1-4, with TRBD1 identical over 9 bases. TRBV5-3 is sorted into the ORF group, with uncertain function. The material sequenced was peripheral blood, taken on day 0 of AZD1222 vaccination. DNA of the CDR3: TGTGCCAGAAGCTTAGCCCCCGGGACAGGGAAGGGGAAGGTAAATGAAAAACTGTTTTTT. Translating it yields CARSLAPGTGKGKVNEKLFF.